Below are 27 T cell receptor beta chains sequenced from a single sample in a study of cytomegalovirus exposure and HLA in healthy donors. The primer mix had 60 Vbeta and 13 Jbeta primers. Generated by immunoSEQ multiplex PCR, the TCRdb table keeps only in-frame clones and is missing some. The repertoire has over 200,000 clones, around 89% of them found once; the top ten carry 1%. The sequencing sample was made of PBMCs. The source is a woman under 30 in good health and CMV-seronegative.

The chain joins TRBV27 to TRBJ2-7; 7 bases map to TRBD1. The J segment lost 0 bases and the V segment lost 7 bases, leaving 12 bases of the junction unmatched. This CDR3 contains 16 residues. From germline, CDR1 is MNHEY and CDR2 SMNVEV (reference sequence). The CDR3 spells CASILSVGTVSYEQYF. CDR3 in DNA: TGTGCCAGCATCTTATCGGTCGGGACAGTCTCCTACGAGCAGTACTTC.

This chain uses TRBV9 with TRBJ2-5; D uncertain. Trimming left V 4 bases short and J 2 bases short, with 15 bases between. This CDR3 is 15 amino acids long. Germline CDR1 and CDR2: SGDLS and YYNGEE. The CDR3: CASSSSPTAQETQYF. The CDR3 coding sequence is TGTGCCAGCAGCTCTTCCCCTACAGCTCAAGAGACCCAGTACTTC.

The chain is built from TRBV6-5 and TRBJ1-5; D remains ambiguous. Trimming took 0 bases from V and 2 from J, leaving 5 bases between them. Germline loops: CDR1 MNHEY, CDR2 SVGAGI. This CDR3 is 14 amino acids long. CDR3: CASSYSPGNQPQHF. CDR3 sequence (DNA): TGTGCCAGCAGTTACTCCCCAGGCAATCAGCCCCAGCATTTT.

The genes are TRBV5-8 and TRBJ1-1; tentatively, D is TRBD1 (5 bases). V was cut by 2 bases and J by 5 bases, with 7 bases left in between. Per the germline V gene, CDR1 is SGHTS and CDR2 is YDEGEE. The CDR3 spans 12 residues. The CDR3 bases are TGTGCCAGCAGCTTTGGGGCAACTGAAGCTTTCTTT. It encodes CASSFGATEAFF.

This sequence joins TRBV2 and TRBJ2-7; tentative D call: TRBD1 (6 bases). The length of the CDR3 is 15 residues. V dropped 2 bases and J dropped 2 bases, with 13 bases sitting between them. Germline lookup yields CDR1 SNHLY and CDR2 FYNNEI. In nucleotides, the CDR3 is TGTGCCAGCAGTGAAAGGACAGTTGCCCCCTACGAGCAGTACTTC. It specifies CASSERTVAPYEQYF.

The chain links TRBV4-2 to TRBJ2-7; possible D gene TRBD2, 6 bases. The CDR3 extends over 18 amino acids. Germline V gene lookup returns CDR1 LGHNA and CDR2 YNFKEQ. The germline V and J ends were trimmed by 0 bases and 3 bases, with 21 bases remaining between them. In nucleotides, the CDR3 is TGTGCCAGCAGCCAAGATTGGCCTAGCGAGGTGGGGTACTACGAGCAGTACTTC. Amino acids: CASSQDWPSEVGYYEQYF.

The rearrangement joins TRBV9 to TRBJ2-1, with 8 positions matching TRBD2. The CDR3 totals 15 residues. Trimming cost V 2 bases and J 6 bases; bases outside gene matches: 7. The germline CDR1 and CDR2 sequences are SGDLS and YYNGEE. The CDR3 DNA follows: TGTGCCAGCAGCGTTTCGGGAGGGCCTGGCAATGAGCAGTTCTTC. It encodes CASSVSGGPGNEQFF. The full variable domain, rest sourced from reference TRBV9 and TRBJ2-1, is DSGVTQTPKHLITATGQRVTLRCSPRSGDLSVYWYQQSLDQGLQFLIQYYNGEERAKGNILERFSAQQFPDLHSELNLSSLELGDSALYFCASSVSGGPGNEQFFGPGTRLTVL.

This sequence joins TRBV7-9 and TRBJ2-5, with D hard to call. The CDR3 loop spans 14 amino acids. Germline V gene lookup returns CDR1 SEHNR and CDR2 FQNEAQ (reference sequence). Trimming left V 1 base short and J 0 bases short, with 6 bases between. In DNA form, the CDR3 reads TGTGCCAGCAGCTTAGTTACATACCAAGAGACCCAGTACTTC. Translating gives CASSLVTYQETQYF. The full variable domain, its missing parts supplied by reference TRBV7-9 and TRBJ2-5, is DTGVSQNPRHKITKRGQNVTFRCDPISEHNRLYWYRQTLGQGPEFLTYFQNEAQLEKSRLLSDRFSAERPKGSFSTLEIQRTEQGDSAMYLCASSLVTYQETQYFGPGTRLLVL.

The CDR3 DNA follows: TGTGCCTGGAGGTGGTCAGGGCTGGGGGAGCAGTACTTC. Its protein product is CAWRWSGLGEQYF. The chain couples TRBV30 to TRBJ2-7; D perhaps matches TRBD1 (5 bases). CDR3 length: 13 residues. Germline V gene lookup returns CDR1 GTSNPN and CDR2 SVGIG (reference sequence). V gave up 3 bases and J gave up 7 bases, with 16 bases separating them.

The CDR3 DNA sequence: TGCGCCAGCCCCGATCCCGGGACAGTGGCCTACGAGCAGTACTTC. Translated, it gives CASPDPGTVAYEQYF. The J gene is TRBJ2-7, the V gene TRBV23-1; 7 bases align to TRBD1. Being an ORF, TRBV23-1 has a function that is uncertain. The CDR3 sequence is 15 residues long. With V trimmed by 8 bases and J by 2 bases, 12 bases remained unmatched.

DNA of the CDR3: TGCGCCAGCAGCCAAGGACAGGGGGGCTACAATGAGCAGTTCTTC. Its protein product is CASSQGQGGYNEQFF. This chain links TRBV4-3 with TRBJ2-1; 9 bases fit TRBD1. V trimming: 1 base; J trimming: 3 bases; junction bases outside the gene matches: 1. Per germline, CDR1 LGHNA and CDR2 YSLEER. The CDR3 length is 15 residues.

This clone has a single count. A read error may produce the germline difference seen at one junction end. This chain links TRBV7-9 with TRBJ2-7, with TRBD2 as a possible D gene (5 bases). Germline CDR1 and CDR2: SEHNR and FQNEAQ (reference sequence). This CDR3 contains 14 residues. The CDR3: CSSSLRARAYEQYF. CDR3 DNA sequence: TGTTCCAGCAGCTTAAGGGCGAGGGCCTACGAGCAGTACTTC.

The CDR3 loop is CASRVDRGSREQYF. CDR3 DNA: TGTGCCAGTAGAGTGGACAGGGGTTCGAGAGAGCAGTACTTC. V and J are TRBV6-5 and TRBJ2-7, with TRBD1 identical over 9 bases. CDR3 length equals 14 residues. CDR1 and CDR2 from the germline V gene are MNHEY and SVGAGI. J was trimmed by 7 bases and V by 9 bases; bases with no gene match: 13.

The chain combines TRBV19 with TRBJ1-4; D uncertain. The CDR3 extends over 13 amino acids. Trimming cost V 4 bases and J 2 bases, with 5 bases left between them. The germline CDR1 and CDR2 sequences are LNHDA and SQIVND (reference sequence). The CDR3 region has the DNA TGTGCCAGTAGTAGTCAGACTAATGAAAAACTGTTTTTT. Translated, it gives CASSSQTNEKLFF.

This clone was picked up a small number of times. This chain links TRBV27 with TRBJ1-1; perhaps TRBD1 as D (6 bases). CDR1 is MNHEY, CDR2 SMNVEV, per germline (reference sequence). This CDR3 is built from 14 residues. Trimming pared 2 bases from V and 2 bases from J, leaving 9 bases between. This CDR3 is CASSLLTGNTEAFF. CDR3 nucleotide sequence: TGTGCCAGCAGTTTACTGACAGGTAACACTGAAGCTTTCTTT.

The chain couples TRBV6-5 to TRBJ2-7; TRBD1 matches at 10 bases. This CDR3 spans 16 amino acids. V dropped 0 bases and J dropped 3; count of bases not matched to a gene: 5. Germline CDR1 MNHEY, CDR2 SVGAGI. This CDR3 is CASSYSSGDRGYEQYF. CDR3 nucleotide sequence: TGTGCCAGCAGTTACTCTTCTGGGGACAGGGGCTACGAGCAGTACTTC.

The chain joins TRBV7-9 to TRBJ2-5, with D maybe TRBD2 (5 bases). Per germline, CDR1 SEHNR and CDR2 FQNEAQ (reference sequence). The CDR3 length is 13 residues. The V end was cut by 5 bases, the J end by 5 bases, with 12 bases between. DNA for the CDR3: TGTGCCAGCAGCAGCGGCGGCTGGGAGACCCAGTACTTC. It encodes CASSSGGWETQYF.

V and J are TRBV7-2 and TRBJ1-4; D is undetermined. There are 12 residues in the CDR3. Trimming stripped 6 bases from V and 8 bases from J, with 10 bases between. The germline gives CDR1 SGHTA, CDR2 FQGNSA. CDR3: CASSLATEKLFF. CDR3 nucleotides: TGTGCCAGCAGTTTGGCGACAGAAAAACTGTTTTTT.

CDR3 coding DNA: TGCGCCAGCAGCCTAGGAGTTTCCAACACTGAAGCTTTCTTT. Translating gives CASSLGVSNTEAFF. The genes are TRBV4-1 and TRBJ1-1; no definite D call. V lost 4 bases and J 2 bases, leaving 11 bases between the germline ends. CDR3 length equals 14 residues. From germline, CDR1 is MGHRA and CDR2 YSYEKL.

The V gene is TRBV7-8, the J gene TRBJ2-7; no clear D gene. V gave up 0 bases and J gave up 4 bases, with 13 bases separating them. The CDR3 has 15 amino acids. CDR1 and CDR2 (germline): SGHVS, FQNEAQ. CDR3 sequence reads: CASSLAFWSPYEQYF. The CDR3 DNA reads TGTGCCAGCAGCTTAGCGTTTTGGAGCCCGTACGAGCAGTACTTC.

This rearrangement joins TRBV27 to TRBJ2-3, with TRBD1 matching over 9 bases. With 5 bases clipped from V and 2 bases from J, the junction kept 8 bases outside the gene matches. Per the germline V gene, CDR1 is MNHEY and CDR2 is SMNVEV (reference sequence). The length of the CDR3 is 16 residues. The CDR3 protein is CASSARRDRATDTQYF. The CDR3 region has the DNA TGTGCCAGCAGTGCCCGCCGGGACAGGGCCACAGATACGCAGTATTTT.

This clone has more than one count but fewer than ten. The J gene is TRBJ1-2, the V gene TRBV7-9; no firm D call. Trimming took off 5 bases at V and 4 bases at J, with 20 bases between the two ends. Germline V gene lookup returns CDR1 SEHNR and CDR2 FQNEAQ (reference sequence). This CDR3 comprises 16 residues. CDR3 bases: TGTGCCAGCAGCAATAGCGTCTTTGCTGGCCTCTATGGCTACACCTTC. This gives the protein CASSNSVFAGLYGYTF. Full variable domain (missing parts from reference TRBV7-9 and TRBJ1-2): DTGVSQNPRHKITKRGQNVTFRCDPISEHNRLYWYRQTLGQGPEFLTYFQNEAQLEKSRLLSDRFSAERPKGSFSTLEIQRTEQGDSAMYLCASSNSVFAGLYGYTFGSGTRLTVV.

The chain employs TRBV10-3 and TRBJ1-6; D gene unclear. Germline V gene sequence: CDR1 ENHRY, CDR2 SYGVKD. V shed 4 bases and J shed 5 bases, with 12 bases lying between them. This CDR3 is 15 amino acids long. CDR3 protein: CAISVGSGDNSPLHF. In DNA, the CDR3 is TGTGCCATCAGTGTCGGTAGCGGGGATAATTCACCCCTCCACTTT.

V usage is TRBV5-1 and J usage is TRBJ2-7; 9 nucleotides agree with TRBD1. The CDR3 is 14 residues long. Germline loops: CDR1 SGHRS, CDR2 YFSETQ. The trim removed 4 bases at V and 3 bases at J, leaving 5 bases unmatched. The DNA for the CDR3 is TGCGCCAGCAGCGGGACAGGGCGGCTCTACGAGCAGTACTTC. Amino acid sequence: CASSGTGRLYEQYF.

J is TRBJ1-1 and V is TRBV10-2; 11 bases map to TRBD1. The CDR3 spans 13 residues. Per the germline V gene, CDR1 is WSHSY and CDR2 is SAAADI. V lost 8 bases and J lost 5; bases outside the gene matches: 4. CDR3 loop: CASGQGAGTEAFF. CDR3 sequence (DNA): TGCGCCAGCGGACAGGGGGCGGGAACTGAAGCTTTCTTT.

V usage is TRBV20-1 and J usage is TRBJ2-1, with no clear D. The germline CDR1 and CDR2 sequences are DFQATT and SNEGSKA (reference sequence). There are 11 residues in the CDR3. The CDR3 nucleotides are TGCAGGCCCGCCGGTCACAATGAGCAGTTCTTC. Translated, it gives CRPAGHNEQFF.

The chain recombines TRBV18 with TRBJ2-7; 8 bases line up with TRBD1. Germline trimming cut 0 bases from V and 0 bases from J; bases unmatched to any gene: 4. CDR1 and CDR2 (germline): KGHSH, LQKENI. This CDR3 spans 16 amino acids. This chain's CDR3 is CASSPPGQVNSYEQYF. The CDR3 DNA reads as TGTGCCAGCTCACCACCGGGACAGGTAAACTCCTACGAGCAGTACTTC.